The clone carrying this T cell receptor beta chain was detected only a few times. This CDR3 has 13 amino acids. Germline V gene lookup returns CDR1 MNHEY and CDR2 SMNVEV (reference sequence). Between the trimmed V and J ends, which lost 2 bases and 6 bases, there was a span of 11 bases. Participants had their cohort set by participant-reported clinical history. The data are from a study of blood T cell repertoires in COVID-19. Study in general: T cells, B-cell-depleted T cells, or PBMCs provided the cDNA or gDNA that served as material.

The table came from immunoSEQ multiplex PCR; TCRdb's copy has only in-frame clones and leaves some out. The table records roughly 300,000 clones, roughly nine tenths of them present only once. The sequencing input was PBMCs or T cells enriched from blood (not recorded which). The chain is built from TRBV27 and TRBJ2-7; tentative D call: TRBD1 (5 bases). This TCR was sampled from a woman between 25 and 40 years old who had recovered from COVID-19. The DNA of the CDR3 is TGTGCCAGCAGTTTAGCAGGAAGGGGCGAGCAGTACTTC. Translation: CASSLAGRGEQYF.